Below are 17 T cell receptor beta chains sequenced from a single sample in a study of blood T cell repertoires in COVID-19. The repertoire was sequenced with immunoSEQ multiplex PCR; TCRdb's copy has only in-frame clones and lacks some. The top ten hold 0.7% to 0.85% of the sample, which has some 450,000 clones, 85% to 90% seen once. Sequencing was done on a sample of peripheral blood. The receptors originated from a man between 18 and 35 years old with COVID-19, enrolled during active disease.

The gene calls are TRBV6-5 and TRBJ2-7; TRBD1 is a possible D gene (5 bases). Germline V gene sequence: CDR1 MNHEY, CDR2 SVGAGI. CDR3 length: 15 residues. Between the trimmed V and J ends, which lost 5 bases and 7 bases, there was a span of 21 bases. CDR3 protein: CASSPTQVTKGEQYF. The CDR3 DNA is TGTGCCAGCAGTCCTACACAGGTAACTAAGGGGGAGCAGTACTTC.

The chain couples TRBV5-5 to TRBJ2-1; 8 bases fit TRBD1. The CDR3 is 15 amino acids. The germline CDR1 and CDR2 sequences are SGHKS and YYEKEE (reference sequence). The V segment lost 4 bases and the J segment 7 bases; nucleotides outside the gene matches: 10. CDR3 nucleotide sequence: TGTGCCAGCAGCGCATGGACAGGGTCTAGAAATGAGCAGTTCTTC. It specifies CASSAWTGSRNEQFF.

V usage is TRBV2 and J usage is TRBJ1-6; 7 nucleotides agree with TRBD1. Unmatched junction bases numbered 13, after V lost 6 bases and J lost 8 bases. The CDR3 extends over 16 amino acids. Germline V gives CDR1 SNHLY, CDR2 FYNNEI. Written as DNA, the CDR3 is TGTGCCAGCAGGATAATCCGGGACAGTTTGTATTCACCCCTCCACTTT. This sequence encodes CASRIIRDSLYSPLHF.

This clone was seen once. This sequence joins TRBV11-2 and TRBJ1-4; maybe TRBD1 (5 bases). This CDR3 is built from 12 residues. Trimming removed 3 bases from V and 7 bases from J, with 6 bases in between. Germline V lookup: CDR1 SGHAT, CDR2 FQNNGV. In DNA, the CDR3 is TGTGCCAGCAGCTTCCAGGGTGAAAAACTGTTTTTT. It is translated as CASSFQGEKLFF.

J is TRBJ2-3 and V is TRBV2, with 9 bases aligning to TRBD1. The V segment lost 3 bases and the J segment 5 bases; nucleotides outside the gene matches: 6. Germline V gives CDR1 SNHLY, CDR2 FYNNEI. The CDR3 is made up of 15 amino acids. The CDR3 DNA sequence: TGTGCCAGCAGTGAGGGGACAGGGAGGTTAGATACGCAGTATTTT. Its translation: CASSEGTGRLDTQYF.

J is TRBJ1-6 and V is TRBV4-1; D gene ambiguous. The CDR3 runs to 16 residues. CDR1 MGHRA and CDR2 YSYEKL come from the germline V gene. V was clipped by 1 base and J by 0 bases, with 7 bases between them. This CDR3 reads CASSQVPSSYNSPLHF. The DNA of the CDR3 is TGCGCCAGCAGCCAAGTCCCGAGCTCCTATAATTCACCCCTCCACTTT.

This chain uses TRBV10-1 with TRBJ2-2, with 9 bases aligning to TRBD1. The V and J ends lost 4 bases and 1 base, in that order; junction bases with no gene match: 13. The CDR3 spans 19 residues. Germline CDR1 reads WNHNN; CDR2 reads SYGVQD (reference sequence). This chain's CDR3 is CASSGLRDREYWNTGELFF. The CDR3 coding sequence is TGCGCCAGCAGTGGCCTCCGGGACAGGGAGTATTGGAACACCGGGGAGCTGTTTTTT.

The chain is built from TRBV7-2 and TRBJ1-2, with D unclear. V was clipped by 3 bases and J by 4 bases, with 6 bases between them. Germline CDR1 and CDR2: SGHTA and FQGNSA. This CDR3 comprises 12 residues. CDR3 in DNA: TGTGCCAGCAGCTTGGGGAGCTATGGCTACACCTTC. Amino acids: CASSLGSYGYTF.

The chain couples TRBV6-5 to TRBJ1-6, with 7 bases fitting TRBD1. The CDR3 runs to 14 residues. V was pared by 6 bases and J by 9 bases, with 8 bases of the junction left unmatched. Germline lookup yields CDR1 MNHEY and CDR2 SVGAGI. As DNA, the CDR3 is TGTGCCAGCAGACCCGGGACAGTGAGTTCACCCCTCCACTTT. Its protein product is CASRPGTVSSPLHF.

The DNA of the CDR3 is TGTGCCAGCAGTATAGACAGGGTGAATGGCTACACCTTC. Protein product: CASSIDRVNGYTF. V is TRBV6-5 and J is TRBJ1-2, with 7 bases that match TRBD1. Germline V lookup: CDR1 MNHEY, CDR2 SVGAGI. V lost 5 bases to trimming and J lost 6 bases; unmatched junction nucleotides: 6. There are 13 residues in the CDR3.

The table lists this clone with a few counts. The sample carries other DNA sequences with the same CDR3. The chain joins TRBV6-5 to TRBJ2-1; TRBD2 matches at 13 bases. This CDR3 contains 15 residues. Germline values: CDR1 MNHEY, CDR2 SVGAGI. The ends lost 5 bases at V and 6 bases at J; junction bases unmatched: 4. CDR3 amino acids: CASSRTSGSPNEQFF. The DNA of the CDR3 is TGTGCCAGCAGTAGGACTAGCGGGAGTCCCAATGAGCAGTTCTTC.

V usage is TRBV5-6 and J usage is TRBJ2-3; unclear D gene. Germline assignment: CDR1 SGHDT and CDR2 YYEEEE. V was pared by 4 bases and J by 2 bases, with 14 bases between. This CDR3 has 15 residues. The CDR3 nucleotides are TGTGCCAGCAGCCCCCTCGGAGCGTACACAGATACGCAGTATTTT. This gives the protein CASSPLGAYTDTQYF. The full variable domain, rest sourced from reference TRBV5-6 and TRBJ2-3, is DAGVTQSPTHLIKTRGQQVTLRCSPKSGHDTVSWYQQALGQGPQFIFQYYEEEERQRGNFPDRFSGHQFPNYSSELNVNALLLGDSALYLCASSPLGAYTDTQYFGPGTRLTVL.

The genes are TRBV10-3 and TRBJ1-3, with D hard to call. The CDR3 is made up of 16 amino acids. Germline V gene data show CDR1 as ENHRY and CDR2 as SYGVKD. With 2 bases removed from V and 0 bases from J, the gap between germline ends came to 11 bases. The CDR3 DNA reads as TGTGCCATCAGTGAGGGCAGCGGGCGCTCTGGAAACACCATATATTTT. It yields the protein CAISEGSGRSGNTIYF.

The rearrangement joins TRBV5-8 to TRBJ2-3; maybe TRBD2 (5 bases). Germline CDR1 SGHTS, CDR2 YDEGEE. The CDR3 covers 14 residues. V was shortened by 2 bases and J by 3 bases, with 10 bases between the two germline ends. The CDR3 protein is CASSFPPGTDTQYF. As DNA, the CDR3 is TGTGCCAGCAGCTTTCCCCCGGGAACAGATACGCAGTATTTT.

The chain recombines TRBV7-9 with TRBJ1-4; 8 bases align to TRBD1. Losses at the gene ends were 6 bases for V and 6 bases for J; bases not matched to a gene: 6. The CDR3 spans 14 residues. The germline CDR1 and CDR2 sequences are SEHNR and FQNEAQ (reference sequence). CDR3 region: CASRTGTGYEKLFF. The CDR3 DNA reads TGTGCCAGCAGGACCGGGACAGGCTATGAAAAACTGTTTTTT.

This chain joins TRBV10-1 and TRBJ1-1; a possible D gene is TRBD1 (5 bases). Germline V gene lookup returns CDR1 WNHNN and CDR2 SYGVQD (reference sequence). Trimming left V 6 bases short and J 3 bases short, with 11 bases between. The CDR3 has 13 amino acids. The CDR3 nucleotides are TGCGCCAGCAGCTTGACAGAGCACACTGAAGCTTTCTTT. Protein: CASSLTEHTEAFF.

CDR3 protein: CASSQPGGVDTQYF. CDR3 nucleotide sequence: TGTGCCAGCAGCCAACCCGGGGGGGTAGATACGCAGTATTTT. The genes are TRBV7-9 and TRBJ2-3; TRBD2 agrees at 8 bases. V was clipped by 5 bases and J by 5 bases; unmatched bases: 6. This CDR3 is built from 14 residues. Germline CDR1 SEHNR, CDR2 FQNEAQ (reference sequence).